The TCR beta chain under discussion was sequenced for a study of T cells after posttransplantation cyclophosphamide. The study's findings and limits: Donor-recipient repertoire similarity was low at 1-2 months, rising over year one. TRB overlap between skin or GI tissue T cells and blood was limited. After PTCy, TRB diversity resembled that of CNI/methotrexate controls.

Germline CDR1 SEHNR, CDR2 FQNEAQ (reference sequence). The CDR3 consists of 16 residues. The V end lost 2 bases, the J end lost 3 bases, and 14 bases lay between the germline ends. Cells defined as naive were viable CD3+CD4+ or CD3+CD8+ and CCR7+CD45RA+CD45RO-CD95-CD27+CD28+. This related bone marrow graft donor gave peripheral blood on the day of marrow donation. TCRdb's copy holds only in-frame clones and misses some; the assay was immunoSEQ multiplex PCR. The sample lists about 16,000 clones, about 93% occurring once. A single count supports this clone. No antigen is known for it. This receptor was taken from a woman aged 45-65 years in good health and a related stem cell transplant donor. The sequenced sample consisted of naive CD4+ T cells sorted from blood. The chain has TRBV7-9 and TRBJ1-3, with D maybe TRBD1 (5 bases). This CDR3 reads CASSLLIWGDGNTIYF. CDR3 DNA sequence: TGTGCCAGCAGCTTACTTATCTGGGGGGATGGAAACACCATATATTTT.